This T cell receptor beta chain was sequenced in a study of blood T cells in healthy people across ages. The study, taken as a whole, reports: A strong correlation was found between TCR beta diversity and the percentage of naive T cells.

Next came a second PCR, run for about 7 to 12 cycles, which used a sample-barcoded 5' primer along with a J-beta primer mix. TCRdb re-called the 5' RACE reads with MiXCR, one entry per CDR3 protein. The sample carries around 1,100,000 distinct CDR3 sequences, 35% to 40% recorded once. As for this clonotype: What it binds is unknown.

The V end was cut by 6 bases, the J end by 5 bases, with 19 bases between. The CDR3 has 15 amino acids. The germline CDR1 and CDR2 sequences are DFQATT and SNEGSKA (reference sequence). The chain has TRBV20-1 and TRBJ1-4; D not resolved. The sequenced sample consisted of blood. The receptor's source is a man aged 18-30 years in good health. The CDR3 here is CSAPWEARRNEKLFF. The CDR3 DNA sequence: TGCAGTGCGCCCTGGGAGGCTCGGCGGAATGAAAAACTGTTTTTT.